These T cell receptor beta chains were read from a single sample in a study of blood T cells in healthy people across ages. TCRdb reprocessed the 5' RACE reads with MiXCR, giving one entry per CDR3 protein. This sample has around 800,000 distinct CDR3 sequences; about 45% occur once, and the top ten carry approximately 18%. Sequencing used blood. All receptors derive from a man older than 75 in good health. Both conserved end residues are part of each CDR3. Each record gives: V gene, clone size, J gene, CDR3 length, D gene, CDR3 protein, CDR3 DNA. D genes are given only for firm matches. Where a row states a size, it is once, few, many or the class of an expanded clone; other rows omit it.

v_gene: TRBV7-2
abundance: NA
j_gene: TRBJ2-7
len: 16
d_gene: TRBD2
CDR3aa: CASSLGASGQTYEQYF
CDR3nt: TGTGCCAGCAGCTTAGGGGCTAGCGGCCAAACCTACGAGCAGTACTTC

v_gene: TRBV7-2
abundance: NA
j_gene: TRBJ2-4
len: 14
d_gene: NA
CDR3aa: CASSQAGTQNIQYF
CDR3nt: TGTGCCAGCAGCCAGGCCGGGACACAAAACATTCAGTACTTC

v_gene: TRBV28
abundance: NA
j_gene: TRBJ2-6
len: 18
d_gene: TRBD2
CDR3aa: CASSFLVAGSSGANVLTF
CDR3nt: TGTGCCAGCAGTTTTCTCGTAGCGGGAAGCTCTGGGGCCAACGTCCTGACTTTC

v_gene: TRBV11-2
abundance: NA
j_gene: TRBJ1-2
len: 15
d_gene: NA
CDR3aa: CASSLAPQGHYGYTF
CDR3nt: TGTGCCAGCAGCTTAGCCCCACAGGGCCATTATGGCTACACCTTC

v_gene: TRBV29-1
abundance: few
j_gene: TRBJ2-1
len: 14
d_gene: TRBD2
CDR3aa: CSVPHGGGLNEQFF
CDR3nt: TGCAGCGTTCCCCACGGGGGAGGGCTGAATGAGCAGTTCTTC

v_gene: TRBV28
abundance: few
j_gene: TRBJ2-5
len: 13
d_gene: NA
CDR3aa: CASSLYAQETQYF
CDR3nt: TGTGCCAGCAGTTTATACGCCCAAGAGACCCAGTACTTC

v_gene: TRBV12-3/TRBV12-4
abundance: NA
j_gene: TRBJ1-1
len: 14
d_gene: NA
CDR3aa: CASSYDTENTEAFF
CDR3nt: TGTGCCAGCAGTTACGACACCGAGAACACTGAAGCTTTCTTT

v_gene: TRBV10-3
abundance: NA
j_gene: TRBJ1-1
len: 15
d_gene: TRBD1
CDR3aa: CAISEFGTGESEAFF
CDR3nt: TGTGCCATCAGTGAATTCGGGACAGGGGAATCTGAAGCTTTCTTT

v_gene: TRBV9
abundance: NA
j_gene: TRBJ2-1
len: 15
d_gene: NA
CDR3aa: CASSADGEDYNEQFF
CDR3nt: TGTGCCAGCAGCGCCGACGGGGAAGACTACAATGAGCAGTTCTTC

v_gene: TRBV20-1
abundance: NA
j_gene: TRBJ2-1
len: 12
d_gene: TRBD2
CDR3aa: CSAPGGYNEQFF
CDR3nt: TGCAGTGCCCCGGGGGGATACAATGAGCAGTTCTTC

v_gene: TRBV27
abundance: NA
j_gene: TRBJ2-7
len: 16
d_gene: NA
CDR3aa: CASSPEVGGGPYEQYF
CDR3nt: TGTGCCAGCAGCCCTGAAGTCGGGGGTGGCCCCTACGAGCAGTACTTC

v_gene: TRBV12-3/TRBV12-4
abundance: once
j_gene: TRBJ2-7
len: 14
d_gene: NA
CDR3aa: CASSSLPGPYEQYF
CDR3nt: TGTGCCAGCAGTTCGCTCCCGGGGCCCTACGAGCAGTACTTC

v_gene: TRBV20-1
abundance: NA
j_gene: TRBJ2-3
len: 19
d_gene: TRBD2
CDR3aa: CSARRPLGGSGGGTDTQYF
CDR3nt: TGCAGTGCTAGAAGGCCCCTGGGCGGGAGTGGTGGGGGCACAGATACGCAGTATTTT

v_gene: TRBV12-3/TRBV12-4
abundance: few
j_gene: TRBJ2-1
len: 12
d_gene: NA
CDR3aa: CASTLLESEQFF
CDR3nt: TGTGCCAGCACCCTACTAGAGAGTGAGCAGTTCTTC

v_gene: TRBV7-2
abundance: few
j_gene: TRBJ1-2
len: 13
d_gene: NA
CDR3aa: CASAEPGPYGYTF
CDR3nt: TGTGCCAGCGCAGAGCCGGGGCCCTATGGCTACACCTTC

v_gene: TRBV7-2
abundance: NA
j_gene: TRBJ2-3
len: 13
d_gene: NA
CDR3aa: CASRAGGGDTQYF
CDR3nt: TGTGCCAGCAGAGCGGGCGGAGGAGATACGCAGTATTTT

v_gene: TRBV5-1
abundance: NA
j_gene: TRBJ2-7
len: 16
d_gene: TRBD2
CDR3aa: CASSLGTSGFSYEQYF
CDR3nt: TGCGCCAGCAGCCTGGGGACTAGCGGGTTCTCCTACGAGCAGTACTTC

v_gene: TRBV12-3/TRBV12-4
abundance: NA
j_gene: TRBJ2-7
len: 15
d_gene: TRBD2
CDR3aa: CASSLGEGNFNEQYF
CDR3nt: TGTGCCAGCAGTTTAGGGGAGGGAAATTTCAACGAGCAGTACTTC

v_gene: TRBV5-5
abundance: NA
j_gene: TRBJ2-6
len: 17
d_gene: NA
CDR3aa: CASSPRLEAPGANVLTF
CDR3nt: TGTGCCAGCAGCCCCCGTCTGGAAGCACCGGGGGCCAACGTCCTGACTTTC

v_gene: TRBV7-2
abundance: NA
j_gene: TRBJ2-3
len: 19
d_gene: TRBD2
CDR3aa: CASTRRDLAGAGILNTQYF
CDR3nt: TGTGCCAGCACCCGGAGGGATTTAGCGGGAGCGGGGATTTTGAATACGCAGTATTTT

v_gene: TRBV11-3
abundance: NA
j_gene: TRBJ1-1
len: 14
d_gene: NA
CDR3aa: CASSPWDGNTEAFF
CDR3nt: TGTGCCAGCAGCCCGTGGGACGGGAACACTGAAGCTTTCTTT

v_gene: TRBV7-2
abundance: few
j_gene: TRBJ1-5
len: 14
d_gene: NA
CDR3aa: CASSLERRDQPQHF
CDR3nt: TGTGCCAGCAGCTTAGAGCGCAGAGATCAGCCCCAGCATTTT

v_gene: TRBV7-2
abundance: NA
j_gene: TRBJ1-6
len: 15
d_gene: NA
CDR3aa: CASSRVGGNNSPLHF
CDR3nt: TGTGCCAGCAGCCGCGTTGGTGGAAATAATTCACCCCTCCACTTT

v_gene: TRBV6-1
abundance: NA
j_gene: TRBJ2-7
len: 17
d_gene: TRBD2
CDR3aa: CASSGRLAGRQGNEQYF
CDR3nt: TGTGCCAGCAGTGGGAGACTAGCGGGACGCCAGGGCAATGAGCAGTACTTC

v_gene: TRBV27
abundance: NA
j_gene: TRBJ2-1
len: 18
d_gene: TRBD2
CDR3aa: CASSSVTGLAGASNEQFF
CDR3nt: TGTGCCAGCAGTTCCGTAACCGGACTAGCGGGAGCCTCAAATGAGCAGTTCTTC

v_gene: TRBV27
abundance: few
j_gene: TRBJ2-3
len: 20
d_gene: TRBD2
CDR3aa: CASSLRGATSGRESTDTQYF
CDR3nt: TGTGCCAGCAGTTTAAGAGGGGCGACTAGCGGGAGGGAGAGCACAGATACGCAGTATTTT

v_gene: TRBV4-2
abundance: NA
j_gene: TRBJ2-3
len: 18
d_gene: TRBD2
CDR3aa: CASSQETGGTISTDTQYF
CDR3nt: TGTGCCAGCAGCCAAGAGACTGGCGGGACTATTAGCACAGATACGCAGTATTTT

v_gene: TRBV14
abundance: NA
j_gene: TRBJ2-1
len: 15
d_gene: NA
CDR3aa: CASSQDGVSHNEQFF
CDR3nt: TGTGCCAGCAGCCAAGATGGAGTGAGCCACAATGAGCAGTTCTTC

v_gene: TRBV6-5
abundance: NA
j_gene: TRBJ2-1
len: 13
d_gene: TRBD2
CDR3aa: CASSTSGRLEQFF
CDR3nt: TGTGCCAGCAGTACTAGCGGGAGACTTGAGCAGTTCTTC

v_gene: TRBV5-1
abundance: NA
j_gene: TRBJ2-4
len: 16
d_gene: TRBD2
CDR3aa: CASSLWAREEKNIQYF
CDR3nt: TGCGCCAGCAGCCTCTGGGCTCGGGAGGAAAAAAACATTCAGTACTTC

v_gene: TRBV6-5
abundance: NA
j_gene: TRBJ2-5
len: 16
d_gene: NA
CDR3aa: CASSPIAGTTRETQYF
CDR3nt: TGTGCCAGCAGTCCTATCGCCGGGACGACCAGAGAGACCCAGTACTTC

v_gene: TRBV28
abundance: few
j_gene: TRBJ2-1
len: 15
d_gene: NA
CDR3aa: CASSLSLRPYPVQFF
CDR3nt: TGTGCCAGCAGTTTATCCCTCCGGCCCTACCCGGTCCAGTTCTTC

v_gene: TRBV15
abundance: few
j_gene: TRBJ2-2
len: 16
d_gene: NA
CDR3aa: CATSRDLTGPTGELFF
CDR3nt: TGTGCCACCAGCAGAGATCTCACAGGGCCCACCGGGGAGCTGTTTTTT

v_gene: TRBV12-3/TRBV12-4
abundance: few
j_gene: TRBJ2-3
len: 19
d_gene: TRBD2
CDR3aa: CASSSGTSGRAGITDTQYF
CDR3nt: TGTGCCAGCAGTTCCGGGACTAGCGGGAGGGCCGGGATCACAGATACGCAGTATTTT

v_gene: TRBV25-1
abundance: many
j_gene: TRBJ2-1
len: 16
d_gene: TRBD1
CDR3aa: CASSEYGGQGYDEQFF
CDR3nt: TGTGCCAGCAGTGAATACGGGGGACAGGGTTACGATGAGCAGTTCTTC

v_gene: TRBV10-2
abundance: NA
j_gene: TRBJ2-3
len: 18
d_gene: TRBD2
CDR3aa: CASSESGGLRSSTDTQSF
CDR3nt: TGCGCCAGCAGTGAGAGCGGGGGCCTCCGATCTAGCACAGACACGCAGTCTTTT

v_gene: TRBV30
abundance: NA
j_gene: TRBJ2-5
len: 15
d_gene: TRBD2
CDR3aa: CAWSELAGGQETQYF
CDR3nt: TGTGCCTGGAGTGAGCTAGCGGGAGGGCAAGAGACCCAGTACTTC

v_gene: TRBV20-1
abundance: NA
j_gene: TRBJ2-7
len: 16
d_gene: NA
CDR3aa: CSAREPGGGSYNEQYF
CDR3nt: TGCAGTGCTAGAGAACCTGGGGGGGGCTCCTACAATGAGCAGTACTTC

v_gene: TRBV6-2/TRBV6-3
abundance: few
j_gene: TRBJ2-1
len: 15
d_gene: TRBD2
CDR3aa: CASSYPRTSDLSQFF
CDR3nt: TGTGCCAGCAGTTACCCCCGGACTAGTGATTTGTCGCAGTTCTTC

v_gene: TRBV12-3/TRBV12-4
abundance: few
j_gene: TRBJ2-5
len: 15
d_gene: NA
CDR3aa: CASSDDGKPQETQYF
CDR3nt: TGTGCCAGCAGCGACGACGGGAAACCCCAAGAGACCCAGTACTTC

v_gene: TRBV7-2
abundance: NA
j_gene: TRBJ2-7
len: 14
d_gene: NA
CDR3aa: CASSLAVTGYEQYF
CDR3nt: TGTGCCAGCAGCTTAGCCGTGACGGGTTACGAGCAGTACTTC

v_gene: TRBV7-9
abundance: NA
j_gene: TRBJ2-5
len: 17
d_gene: TRBD1
CDR3aa: CASSNQLTGGLQETQYF
CDR3nt: TGTGCCAGCAGCAATCAACTTACAGGGGGATTACAAGAGACCCAGTACTTC

v_gene: TRBV15
abundance: once
j_gene: TRBJ2-1
len: 17
d_gene: NA
CDR3aa: CATSRDLEESSYNEQFF
CDR3nt: TGTGCCACCAGCAGAGATCTTGAAGAGAGCTCCTACAATGAGCAGTTCTTC

v_gene: TRBV20-1
abundance: few
j_gene: TRBJ2-3
len: 18
d_gene: TRBD2
CDR3aa: CSARDFNRLAGVSDTQYF
CDR3nt: TGCAGTGCTAGAGATTTTAACCGACTAGCGGGAGTGTCAGATACGCAGTATTTT

v_gene: TRBV6-2/TRBV6-3
abundance: few
j_gene: TRBJ2-3
len: 15
d_gene: NA
CDR3aa: CASITGGQSTDTQYF
CDR3nt: TGTGCCAGCATTACGGGGGGACAGAGCACAGATACGCAGTATTTT

v_gene: TRBV6-6
abundance: NA
j_gene: TRBJ1-1
len: 16
d_gene: NA
CDR3aa: CASRRDGGAVNTEAFF
CDR3nt: TGTGCCAGCCGACGTGATGGGGGGGCAGTGAACACTGAAGCTTTCTTT

v_gene: TRBV11-2
abundance: NA
j_gene: TRBJ2-5
len: 16
d_gene: NA
CDR3aa: CASSPRRQHWGETQYF
CDR3nt: TGTGCCAGCAGCCCACGCCGACAACACTGGGGAGAGACCCAGTACTTC

v_gene: TRBV5-5
abundance: many
j_gene: TRBJ2-1
len: 16
d_gene: NA
CDR3aa: CASSLQTRTYNCEQFF
CDR3nt: TGTGCCAGCAGCTTACAGACCCGGACCTACAATTGTGAGCAGTTCTTC

v_gene: TRBV7-3
abundance: NA
j_gene: TRBJ2-3
len: 15
d_gene: NA
CDR3aa: CASSPHGSGRDTQYF
CDR3nt: TGTGCCAGCAGCCCCCATGGTAGCGGCCGAGATACGCAGTATTTT

v_gene: TRBV7-6
abundance: NA
j_gene: TRBJ2-1
len: 16
d_gene: TRBD2
CDR3aa: CASSPWTSRGGYEQFF
CDR3nt: TGTGCCAGCAGCCCATGGACTAGCAGGGGCGGGTATGAGCAGTTCTTC

v_gene: TRBV5-1
abundance: few
j_gene: TRBJ1-4
len: 12
d_gene: NA
CDR3aa: CASRLENEKLFF
CDR3nt: TGCGCCAGCAGGTTAGAGAACGAAAAACTGTTTTTT

v_gene: TRBV20-1
abundance: few
j_gene: TRBJ1-1
len: 15
d_gene: NA
CDR3aa: CSARVYSGTNTEAFF
CDR3nt: TGCAGTGCTAGAGTTTACAGCGGTACCAACACTGAAGCTTTCTTT